This T cell receptor (beta chain) was sequenced in a study of control samples from healthy donors and cancer patients. The protocol was immunoSEQ multiplex PCR, while the TCRdb copy is restricted to in-frame clones and leaves out a portion. There are approximately 210,000 clones in the sample; 91% occur only once, and 1.5% to 2% lies in the top ten. Trimming pared 6 bases from V and 2 bases from J, leaving 13 bases between. The CDR3 is made up of 15 amino acids. Germline values: CDR1 MNHEY, CDR2 SVGAGI. This clonotype was obtained from a man aged 30 to 39 in good health. The chain recombines TRBV6-5 with TRBJ1-4; TRBD1 might be the D (5 bases). The source material was blood. This CDR3 reads CASRRNRSTNEKLFF. The DNA for the CDR3 is TGTGCCAGCAGAAGAAACAGGTCCACTAATGAAAAACTGTTTTTT.